This T cell receptor (beta chain) was sequenced during a study of T cell responses to AZD1222 COVID-19 vaccine. Data came from immunoSEQ multiplex PCR; TCRdb stores just in-frame clones and leaves some out. The table has roughly 56,000 clones, 70% to 90% seen once; the top ten hold over 12%. Germline V gene sequence: CDR1 SGHDT, CDR2 YYEEEE. Trimming removed 4 bases from V and 5 bases from J, with 9 bases in between. CDR3 size: 13 residues. The material was peripheral blood, obtained on day 0 of AZD1222 vaccination. This receptor was identified in an adult in good health. The chain recombines TRBV5-6 with TRBJ2-2, with D perhaps matching TRBD1 (6 bases). The CDR3 region has the DNA TGTGCCAGCAGCCCACAGGGAACCGGGGAGCTGTTTTTT. This encodes CASSPQGTGELFF.